The present T cell receptor beta chain was sequenced within a study of blood T cell repertoires in COVID-19. Across the study: The origin of the acute and convalescent COVID-19 samples was the United States, Italy and Spain. From T cells, B-cell-depleted T cells, or PBMCs came the material, which was cDNA or gDNA.

Original processing notes: Reference gene primer amplification in the assay estimated nucleated cell counts. Clones were read by immunoSEQ multiplex PCR, and TCRdb kept only the in-frame ones, dropping some. The V and J calls and clone size are taken from that table; D and trimming were inferred from the DNA. The table records 95,000 to 150,000 clones, roughly 90% of them present only once. This CDR3 is 16 amino acids long. The V segment lost 4 bases and the J segment 5 bases; nucleotides outside the gene matches: 9. CDR1 is KGHSH and CDR2 is LQKENI in the germline V gene. This rearrangement joins TRBV18 to TRBJ2-7, with 12 bases identical to TRBD2. This receptor was taken from a middle-aged man with acute or convalescent COVID-19. Sequencing input: peripheral blood. The CDR3 nucleotides read TGTGCCAGCTCACTCTCGACTAGCGGGAGTATCCACGAGCAGTACTTC. This gives the protein CASSLSTSGSIHEQYF.